The T cell receptor beta chain under discussion was sequenced for a study of human thymus T cells (dated by TCRdb to 2018 to 2021). General notes on the study: The study used eight infant thymus samples plus four related peripheral blood samples to characterize TCR alpha and beta repertoires. Donor ages ranging from roughly 6 to 244 days were recorded, and six or seven male and a couple of female infants were included in the cohort.

TCRB and TCRAD loci were amplified from a standardized quantity of quality-controlled genomic DNA using the immunoSEQ multiplex PCR assay. The amplicons spanned the V(D)J region and were long enough to cover the CDR3 and allow V and J genes to be identified. The amplicons were sequenced on an Illumina platform via the commercial immunoSEQ service. In the original analysis: Primer bias and sequencing errors were corrected as previously described, and TCRAD and TCRB were defined on the basis of the IMGT database. immunoSEQ Analyzer 3.0 and VDJTools were used for repertoire analysis, which covered basic statistics, V/J segment usage, diversity estimates, rarefaction and pairwise overlap. Diversity was estimated using the Chao1, ChaoE, Efron-Thisted, Shannon and inverse Simpson indices, and was also estimated on datasets down-sampled to the size of the smallest sample. Repertoire overlap used strict matching of CDR3 nucleotide sequence, V gene and J gene, with Jaccard-based multidimensional scaling clustering. The table was pulled from immuneACCESS by TCRdb, which kept in-frame rearrangements only. Such tables lose some clones; where checked, under half of the loss comes from unresolved V genes, and the rest has no known cause. The DNA was the basis for D and trimming; V, J and clone size are from that table. This sample is represented by about 60,000 clones; 90% to 95% of them were singletons. The top ten clonotypes cover around 6% of the sample.

As for this clone: It has no known antigen specificity. Base qualities are missing; no much larger clone stands one base away.

What the research found in general, with its limitations: Thymus samples yielded on average approximately 800,000 unique TCRB clonotypes, compared with roughly 76,000 from blood samples. Both the thymic and the peripheral blood repertoires appeared to show biased V and J gene segment usage.

Donors were immunologically healthy infants undergoing open corrective cardiac surgery for congenital heart defects in Finland. During surgery, a small roughly 0.45-1 mL aliquot of peripheral blood was collected from four of the eight donors. For blood samples, genomic DNA was extracted from all available leukocytes instead of from a fixed number of cells. ACK lysis buffer was used to remove erythrocytes from blood, and the leukocytes were stored at -70 degrees C as pellets. A QIAsymphony instrument was used to extract genomic DNA from the frozen cell pellets. From a lookup of the germline V gene (reference sequence), CDR1 and CDR2 are GTSNPN and SVGIG. At the junction V is shortened by 5 bases and J by 10 bases; bases outside the gene matches: 12. The CDR3 holds 14 amino acids from the cysteine to the phenylalanine. Kept here is only the CDR3 DNA, which spans 42 bases and is read in frame from base 1.

What was sequenced was blood. The TCR sequence derives from a boy under three years old with a congenital heart defect but otherwise immunologically healthy. The chain employs TRBV30 and TRBJ1-4; the central 8 bases match TRBD1. The nucleotide sequence reads as follows: TGTGCCTGGGCCCCCGGGACAGGAGTCGGAAAACTGTTTTTT. This translates into CAWAPGTGVGKLFF.